This TCR beta chain was recovered during a study of T cell changes during pregnancy in multiple sclerosis. Assay: immunoSEQ multiplex PCR; the TCRdb copy retains only in-frame clones and omits some. The data contain about 18,000 clones, about 83% of them singletons. With 1 base clipped from V and 5 bases from J, the junction kept 3 bases outside the gene matches. The CDR3 has 15 amino acids. Per germline, CDR1 SEHNR and CDR2 FQNEAQ (reference sequence). The chain employs TRBV7-9 and TRBJ2-5, with 11 bases aligning to TRBD2. The input for sequencing was CD8+ T cells from peripheral blood mononuclear cells, taken after pregnancy. The sequence was obtained from a female donor with multiple sclerosis, enrolled in a pregnancy study. The DNA of the CDR3 is TGTGCCAGCAGCTTAGATCCTAGCGGGAGGGAGACCCAGTACTTC. Encoded protein: CASSLDPSGRETQYF.